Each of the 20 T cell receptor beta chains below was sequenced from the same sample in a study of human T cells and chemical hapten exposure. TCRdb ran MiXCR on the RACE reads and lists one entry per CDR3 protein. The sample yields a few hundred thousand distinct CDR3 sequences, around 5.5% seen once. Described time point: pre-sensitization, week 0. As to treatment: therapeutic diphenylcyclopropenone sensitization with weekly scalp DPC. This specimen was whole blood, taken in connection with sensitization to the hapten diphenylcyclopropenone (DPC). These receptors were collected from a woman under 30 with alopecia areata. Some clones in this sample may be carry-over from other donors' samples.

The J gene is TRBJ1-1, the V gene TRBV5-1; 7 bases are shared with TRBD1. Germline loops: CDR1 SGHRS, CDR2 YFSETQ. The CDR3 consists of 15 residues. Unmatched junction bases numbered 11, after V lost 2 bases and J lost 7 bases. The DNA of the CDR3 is TGCGCCAGCAGCTTCCACGGGACAGCCGAGAATGAAGCTTTCTTT. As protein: CASSFHGTAENEAFF.

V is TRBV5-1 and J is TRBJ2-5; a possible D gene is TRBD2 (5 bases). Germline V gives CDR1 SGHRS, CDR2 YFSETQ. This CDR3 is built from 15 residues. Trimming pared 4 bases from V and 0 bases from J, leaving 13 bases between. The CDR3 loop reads CASSPGSGYQETQYF. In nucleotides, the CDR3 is TGCGCCAGCAGCCCGGGGTCGGGGTACCAAGAGACCCAGTACTTC. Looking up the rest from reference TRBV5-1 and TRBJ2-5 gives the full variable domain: KAGVTQTPRYLIKTRGQQVTLSCSPISGHRSVSWYQQTPGQGLQFLFEYFSETQRNKGNFPGRFSGRQFSNSRSEMNVSTLELGDSALYLCASSPGSGYQETQYFGPGTRLLVL.

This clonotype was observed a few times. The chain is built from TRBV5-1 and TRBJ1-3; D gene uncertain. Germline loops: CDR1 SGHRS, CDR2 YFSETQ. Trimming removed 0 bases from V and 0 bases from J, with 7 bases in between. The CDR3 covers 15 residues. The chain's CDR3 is CASSLEASSGNTIYF. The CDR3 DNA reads TGCGCCAGCAGCTTGGAAGCTTCCTCTGGAAACACCATATATTTT.

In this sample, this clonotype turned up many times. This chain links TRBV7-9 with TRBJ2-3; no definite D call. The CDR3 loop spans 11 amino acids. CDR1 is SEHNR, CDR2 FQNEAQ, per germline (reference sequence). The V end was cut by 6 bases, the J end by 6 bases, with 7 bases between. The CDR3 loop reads CASSSRDTQYF. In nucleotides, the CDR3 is TGTGCCAGCAGTTCGAGGGATACGCAGTATTTT.

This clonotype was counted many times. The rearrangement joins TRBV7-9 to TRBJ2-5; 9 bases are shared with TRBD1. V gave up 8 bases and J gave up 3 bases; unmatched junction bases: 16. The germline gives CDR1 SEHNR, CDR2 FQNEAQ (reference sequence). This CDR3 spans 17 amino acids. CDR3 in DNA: TGTGCCAGCCTCCACGGGACAGGGCATACGAGGAAAGAGACCCAGTACTTC. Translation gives CASLHGTGHTRKETQYF.

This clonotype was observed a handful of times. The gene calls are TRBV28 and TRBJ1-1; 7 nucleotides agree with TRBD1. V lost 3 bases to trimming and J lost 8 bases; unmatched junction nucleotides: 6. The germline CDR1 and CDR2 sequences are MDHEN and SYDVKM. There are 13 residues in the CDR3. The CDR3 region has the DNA TGTGCCAGCAGTTTCCCAATGACAGGGGAAGCTTTCTTT. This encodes CASSFPMTGEAFF. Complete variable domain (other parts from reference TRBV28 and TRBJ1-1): DVKVTQSSRYLVKRTGEKVFLECVQDMDHENMFWYRQDPGLGLRLIYFSYDVKMKEKGDIPEGYSVSREKKERFSLILESASTNQTSMYLCASSFPMTGEAFFGQGTRLTVV.

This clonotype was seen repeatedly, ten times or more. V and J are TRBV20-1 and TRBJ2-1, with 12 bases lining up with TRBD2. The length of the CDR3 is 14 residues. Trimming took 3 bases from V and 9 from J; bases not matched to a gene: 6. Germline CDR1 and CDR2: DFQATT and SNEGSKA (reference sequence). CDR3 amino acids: CSASASGGAGEQFF. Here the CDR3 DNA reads TGCAGTGCTAGCGCTAGCGGGGGGGCAGGTGAGCAGTTCTTC.

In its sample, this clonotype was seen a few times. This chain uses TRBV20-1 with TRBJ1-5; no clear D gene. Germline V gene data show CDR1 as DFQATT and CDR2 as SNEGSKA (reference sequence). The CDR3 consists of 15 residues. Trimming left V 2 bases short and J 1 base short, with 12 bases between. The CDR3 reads CSARSWAGSNQPQHF. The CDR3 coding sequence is TGCAGTGCTAGATCCTGGGCGGGGAGCAATCAGCCCCAGCATTTT.

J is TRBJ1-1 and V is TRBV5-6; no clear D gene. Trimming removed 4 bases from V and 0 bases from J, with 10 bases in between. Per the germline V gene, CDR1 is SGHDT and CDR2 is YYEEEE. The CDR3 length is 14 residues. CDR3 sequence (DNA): TGTGCCAGCAGCGCCTGCCTAGTGAACACTGAAGCTTTCTTT. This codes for CASSACLVNTEAFF.

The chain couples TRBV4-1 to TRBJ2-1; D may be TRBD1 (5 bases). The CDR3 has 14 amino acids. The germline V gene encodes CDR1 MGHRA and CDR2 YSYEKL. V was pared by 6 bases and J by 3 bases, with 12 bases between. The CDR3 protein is CASRPGQLYNEQFF. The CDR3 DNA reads TGCGCCAGCAGACCAGGACAACTCTACAATGAGCAGTTCTTC.

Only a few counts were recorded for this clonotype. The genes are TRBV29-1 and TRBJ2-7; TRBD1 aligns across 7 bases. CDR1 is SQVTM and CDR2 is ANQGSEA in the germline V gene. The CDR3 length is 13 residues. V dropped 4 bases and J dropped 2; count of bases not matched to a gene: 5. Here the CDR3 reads CSVARQGTYEQYF. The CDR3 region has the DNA TGCAGCGTTGCCCGACAGGGAACCTACGAGCAGTACTTC.

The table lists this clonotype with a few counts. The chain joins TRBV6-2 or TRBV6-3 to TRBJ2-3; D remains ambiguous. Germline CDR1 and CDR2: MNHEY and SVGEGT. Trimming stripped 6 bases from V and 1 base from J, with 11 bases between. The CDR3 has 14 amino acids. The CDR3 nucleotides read TGTGCCAGCAGGCTCAATCGGGGCACAGATACGCAGTATTTT. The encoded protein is CASRLNRGTDTQYF.

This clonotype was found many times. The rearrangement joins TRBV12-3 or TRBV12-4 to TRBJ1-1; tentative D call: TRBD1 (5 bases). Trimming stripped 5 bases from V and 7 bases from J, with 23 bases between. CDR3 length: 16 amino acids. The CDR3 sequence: CASSNSRGRIVVEAFF. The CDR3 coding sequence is TGTGCCAGCAGTAACTCTCGGGGGAGGATTGTAGTTGAAGCTTTCTTT.

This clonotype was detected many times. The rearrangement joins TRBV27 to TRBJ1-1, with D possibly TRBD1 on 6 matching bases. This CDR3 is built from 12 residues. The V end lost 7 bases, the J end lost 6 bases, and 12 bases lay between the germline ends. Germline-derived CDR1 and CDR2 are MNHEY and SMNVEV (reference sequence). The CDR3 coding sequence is TGTGCCAGCAAAGGACAGACCCCTGAAGCTTTCTTT. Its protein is CASKGQTPEAFF.

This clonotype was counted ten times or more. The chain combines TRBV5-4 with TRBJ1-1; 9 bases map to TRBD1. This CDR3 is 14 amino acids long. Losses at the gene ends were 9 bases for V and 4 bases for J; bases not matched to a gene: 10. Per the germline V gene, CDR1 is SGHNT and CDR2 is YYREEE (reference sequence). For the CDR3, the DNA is TGTGCCACTTTCAGACAGGGGGTTGGCACTGAAGCTTTCTTT. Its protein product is CATFRQGVGTEAFF.

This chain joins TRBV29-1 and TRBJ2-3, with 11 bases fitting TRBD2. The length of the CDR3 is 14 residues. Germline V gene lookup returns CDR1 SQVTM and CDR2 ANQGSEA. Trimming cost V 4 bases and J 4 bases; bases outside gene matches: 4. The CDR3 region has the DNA TGCAGCGTTGCGACTAGCGGGGCGGCAGATACGCAGTATTTT. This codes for CSVATSGAADTQYF.

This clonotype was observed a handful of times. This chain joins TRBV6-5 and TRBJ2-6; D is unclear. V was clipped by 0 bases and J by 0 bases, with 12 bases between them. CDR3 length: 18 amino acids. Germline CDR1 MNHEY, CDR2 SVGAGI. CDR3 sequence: CASSYSFLPSSGANVLTF. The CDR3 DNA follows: TGTGCCAGCAGTTACTCGTTCTTACCAAGCTCTGGGGCCAACGTCCTGACTTTC.

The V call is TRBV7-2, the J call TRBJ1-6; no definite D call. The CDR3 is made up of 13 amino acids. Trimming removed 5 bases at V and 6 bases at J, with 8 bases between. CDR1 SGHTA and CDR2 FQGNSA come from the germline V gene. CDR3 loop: CASSQQVNSPLHF. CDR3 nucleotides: TGTGCCAGCAGCCAACAAGTTAATTCACCCCTCCACTTT.

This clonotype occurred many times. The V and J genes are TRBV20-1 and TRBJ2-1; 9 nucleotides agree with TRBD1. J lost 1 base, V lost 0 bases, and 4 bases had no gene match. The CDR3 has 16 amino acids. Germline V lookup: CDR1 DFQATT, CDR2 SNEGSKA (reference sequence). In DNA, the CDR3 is TGCAGTGCTAGAGATGTAGACAGGGGGTCCTACAATGAGCAGTTCTTC. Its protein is CSARDVDRGSYNEQFF.

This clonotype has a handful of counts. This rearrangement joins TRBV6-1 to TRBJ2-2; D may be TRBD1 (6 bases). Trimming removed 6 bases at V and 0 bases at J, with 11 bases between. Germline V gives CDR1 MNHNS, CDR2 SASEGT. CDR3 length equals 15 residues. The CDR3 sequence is CASSHRVTNTGELFF. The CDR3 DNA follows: TGTGCCAGCAGCCACAGGGTTACGAACACCGGGGAGCTGTTTTTT.